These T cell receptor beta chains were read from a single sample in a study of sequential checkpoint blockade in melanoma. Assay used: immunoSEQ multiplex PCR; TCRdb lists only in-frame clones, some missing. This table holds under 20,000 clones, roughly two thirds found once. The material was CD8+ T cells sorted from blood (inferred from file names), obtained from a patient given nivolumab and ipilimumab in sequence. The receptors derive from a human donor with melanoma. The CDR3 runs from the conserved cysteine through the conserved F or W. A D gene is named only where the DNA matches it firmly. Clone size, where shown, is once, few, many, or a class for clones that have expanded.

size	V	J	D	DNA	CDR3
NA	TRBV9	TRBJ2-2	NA	TGTGCCAGCAGCGTAGACGGGAGTACCGGGGAGCTGTTTTTT	CASSVDGSTGELFF
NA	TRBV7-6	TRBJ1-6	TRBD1	TGTGCCAGCAGCTTGGACAGGGGCGGAAAATATAATTCACCCCTCCACTTT	CASSLDRGGKYNSPLHF
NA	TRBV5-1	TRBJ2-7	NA	TGCGCCAGCAGCCCGGCCGGGACAACCTACGAGCAGTACTTC	CASSPAGTTYEQYF
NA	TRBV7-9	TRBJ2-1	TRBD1	TGTGCCAGCAGCCCCGACAGGGGGTCCTACAATGAGCAGTTCTTC	CASSPDRGSYNEQFF
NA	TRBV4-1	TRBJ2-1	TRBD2	TGCGCCAGCAGCCTCCTCGGGACTAACCCCTTGGATGAGCAGTTCTTC	CASSLLGTNPLDEQFF
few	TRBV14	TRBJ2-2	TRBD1	TGTGCCAGCAGCCCCCGGGGGACAGGGAACACCGGGGAGCTGTTTTTT	CASSPRGTGNTGELFF
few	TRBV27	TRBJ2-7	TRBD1	TGTGCCAGCCCCCTCACAGGGGGGATGCCCTACGAGCAGTACTTC	CASPLTGGMPYEQYF
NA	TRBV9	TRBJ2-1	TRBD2	TGTGCCAGCAGCGCGGGACTAGAGCAGTTCTTC	CASSAGLEQFF
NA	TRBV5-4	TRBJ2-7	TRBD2	TGTGCCAGCAGCTTGGGACTAGCGGGCCACGAGCAGTACTTC	CASSLGLAGHEQYF
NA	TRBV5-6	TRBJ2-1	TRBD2	TGTGCCAGCAGCTCCGGGACTAGCGGGGGGGCCGGCAATGAGCAGTTCTTC	CASSSGTSGGAGNEQFF
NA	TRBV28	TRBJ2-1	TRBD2	TGTGCCAGCAGTTTATGGACTAGCGGGGACCCCTCCTACAATGAGCAGTTCTTC	CASSLWTSGDPSYNEQFF
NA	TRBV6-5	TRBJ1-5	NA	TGTGCCAGCAGTTACTCCGGCGGGGGCAATCAGCCCCAGCATTTT	CASSYSGGGNQPQHF